The sequence of this T cell receptor (beta chain) was determined in a study of blood T cell repertoires in COVID-19. About the research overall: COVID-19 samples collected from the United States, Italy and Spain covered acute and convalescent phases.

This clone is a singleton in its sample. The germline V gene encodes CDR1 SNHLY and CDR2 FYNNEI. The CDR3 has 15 residues. After removal of 5 bases from V and 5 bases from J, the junction contained 11 bases not matched to a gene. In the original processing: Reference gene primers were amplified, and this amplification served to estimate nucleated cell counts. Using immunoSEQ multiplex PCR, the repertoire was profiled, and TCRdb retains in-frame clones only, with some absent. That table supplies the V and J calls and clone size; D and trimming were determined from the DNA. The sample records 150,000 to 200,000 clones, 60% to 80% being singletons.

The TCR comes from a woman in her 70s with acute or convalescent COVID-19. V gene TRBV2 combines with J gene TRBJ2-7; 8 bases agree with TRBD2. Specimen: peripheral blood. The CDR3 bases are TGTGCCAGCAGTTTGAGAAGGGCGGGAGGCAACGAGCAGTACTTC. This translates into CASSLRRAGGNEQYF.